Listed below are T cell receptor beta chains from one sample, sequenced in a study of cytomegalovirus exposure and HLA in healthy donors. TCRdb's table, derived via immunoSEQ multiplex PCR, lists solely in-frame clones and lacks some. The table lists around 100,000 clones, 81% of them singletons. The specimen sequenced was PBMCs. These receptors originate from a man aged 35-49 years in good health and CMV-seropositive. Both conserved end residues are part of each CDR3. A D gene is named only where the DNA matches it firmly. Clone size appears in some rows only: once, few, many, or a class for an expanded clone.

V gene	clone size	D gene	J gene	CDR3 DNA	CDR3 protein
TRBV9	NA	TRBD1	TRBJ2-1	TGTGCCAGCAGCGTAGATCAGGGAAGGGGGCGTTCCTACAATGAGCAGTTCTTC	CASSVDQGRGRSYNEQFF
TRBV14	NA	NA	TRBJ2-1	TGTGCCAGCAGCCAAGTGAAGAGCAATGAGCAGTTCTTC	CASSQVKSNEQFF
TRBV5-1	NA	TRBD1	TRBJ1-6	TGCGCCACCCGCATTGACAGGGGTCCCAATGAACCCCTCCACTTT	CATRIDRGPNEPLHF
TRBV2	few	NA	TRBJ1-5	TGTGCCAGCATTCGGGGGTTCGGAGAGCCCCAGCATTTT	CASIRGFGEPQHF
TRBV9	NA	NA	TRBJ2-1	TGTGCCAGCAGCCCCAGGACAGCCCAACCTGAGCAGTTCTTC	CASSPRTAQPEQFF
TRBV5-1	NA	NA	TRBJ2-3	TGCGCCACCACAGCAGGACTCCCTGGGGATACGCAGTATTTT	CATTAGLPGDTQYF
TRBV30	NA	NA	TRBJ1-5	TGTGCCTGGAGTGCTAAAGGGGGGCCCCAGCATTTT	CAWSAKGGPQHF
TRBV7-6	NA	TRBD1	TRBJ2-1	TGTGCCAGCAGCTCGGGACAGATAGACTACAATGAGCAGTTCTTC	CASSSGQIDYNEQFF
TRBV5-4	NA	NA	TRBJ2-7	TGTGCCAGCAGCTTGGACAGGGCCGCCTACGAGCAGTACTTC	CASSLDRAAYEQYF
TRBV4-1	NA	TRBD2	TRBJ2-3	TGCGCCAGCAGCCAGACTAGCGGGGGCACAGATACGCAGTATTTT	CASSQTSGGTDTQYF
TRBV6-6	NA	NA	TRBJ2-5	TGTGCCAGCTCGGGTGTTGAAGAGACCCAGTACTTC	CASSGVEETQYF
TRBV6-4	few	NA	TRBJ1-2	TGTGCCAGCAGTGGCGCAGGGGATTTAGAGGTAAGGGATGGCTACACCTTC	CASSGAGDLEVRDGYTF
TRBV28	few	TRBD1	TRBJ1-5	TGTGCCAGCAGCTTTGAACAGGGGGTTGGCAATCAGCCCCAGCATTTT	CASSFEQGVGNQPQHF
TRBV28	once	TRBD2	TRBJ2-1	TGTGCCAGCAGTTGGCCGTCGGCGGGAGAGATTTACAATGAGCAGTTCTTC	CASSWPSAGEIYNEQFF
TRBV28	NA	NA	TRBJ1-2	TGTGCCAGCAGTTTGGGGGCATATGGCTACACCTTC	CASSLGAYGYTF
TRBV7-9	NA	NA	TRBJ1-4	TGTTCCAGCAGCTTAGGCGTTAGGTCGGCAGGGGATGAAAAACTGTTTTTT	CSSSLGVRSAGDEKLFF
TRBV5-4	NA	TRBD1	TRBJ1-2	TGTGCCAGCAGCTTGGCCGGGGCAGGGGGCGCATCCTATGGCTACACCTTC	CASSLAGAGGASYGYTF
TRBV7-9	NA	NA	TRBJ1-2	TGTGCCAGCAGCTATGATTGGGAGGGTGGCTACACCTTC	CASSYDWEGGYTF
TRBV6-1	NA	TRBD1	TRBJ2-5	TGTGCCAGCAGTGCGAACAGGGGACAACAAGAGACCCAGTACTTC	CASSANRGQQETQYF
TRBV7-9	NA	NA	TRBJ1-3	TGTGCCAGCAGCCGGGGGTCCTCTGGAAACACCATATATTTT	CASSRGSSGNTIYF
TRBV5-1	NA	NA	TRBJ1-4	TGCGCCAGCAGCTTAGACAGGAATGAAAAACTGTTTTTT	CASSLDRNEKLFF
TRBV9	NA	TRBD1	TRBJ1-1	TGTGCCAGCAGCGTAGCGGGACAGAGTGAAGCTTTCTTT	CASSVAGQSEAFF
TRBV10-1	once	NA	TRBJ2-4	TGCGCCAGCAGTGAAGGGGAAGCCAAAAACATTCAGTACTTC	CASSEGEAKNIQYF
TRBV4-1	NA	TRBD1	TRBJ2-1	TGCGCCAGCAGTCGGGACAGCTACAATGAGCAGTTCTTC	CASSRDSYNEQFF
TRBV20-1	NA	NA	TRBJ2-7	TGCAGTGCAAAACAGGGCTTCGAGCAGTACTTC	CSAKQGFEQYF
TRBV7-9	NA	TRBD2	TRBJ2-1	TGTGCCAGCAGCTTCGGACTAGCGGACAATGAGCAGTTCTTC	CASSFGLADNEQFF
TRBV28	NA	TRBD1	TRBJ2-3	TGTGCCAGCAGAAGACAGGGTCCTAGCACAGATACGCAGTATTTT	CASRRQGPSTDTQYF
TRBV7-9	NA	NA	TRBJ1-2	TGTGCCAGCAGCTTAGCGGTCAGGGGTGAGGGCTACACCTTC	CASSLAVRGEGYTF
TRBV15	NA	TRBD2	TRBJ2-1	TGTGCCACCAGCAGGGGATCGACTAGCGGGGGCTACAATGAGCAGTTCTTC	CATSRGSTSGGYNEQFF
TRBV6-5	NA	TRBD1	TRBJ1-3	TGTGCCAGCAGCCTGACAGGGCCTGGAAACACCATATATTTT	CASSLTGPGNTIYF
TRBV6-1	NA	NA	TRBJ2-2	TGTGCCAGCAGTGTCCAGGGAAGGGACACCGGGGAGCTGTTTTTT	CASSVQGRDTGELFF
TRBV2	NA	TRBD1	TRBJ1-3	TGTGCCAGCAGTGGGGACAGGGGAAACACCATATATTTT	CASSGDRGNTIYF
TRBV30	NA	NA	TRBJ2-5	TGTGCCTGGAGTGCTAGCTTGGAGACCCAGTACTTC	CAWSASLETQYF
TRBV28	NA	NA	TRBJ2-7	TGTGCCAGCGTCTCTAGCGTCCTCGAGCAGTACTTC	CASVSSVLEQYF
TRBV6-5	few	NA	TRBJ1-6	TGTGCCAGCAGTCTAACCGGGACGAACACGGGAGCCCTCCACTTT	CASSLTGTNTGALHF
TRBV30	few	NA	TRBJ1-2	TGTGCCTGGAGTCCCACAGGATACTATGGCTACACCTTC	CAWSPTGYYGYTF
TRBV4-1	NA	TRBD1	TRBJ1-1	TGCGCCAGCAGCAAAAGGGACAGGGCTCAAACGAGAAGGGCTGAAGCTTTCTTT	CASSKRDRAQTRRAEAFF
TRBV30	NA	TRBD1	TRBJ2-2	TGTGCCTGGACGGGACAGCCCACCGGGGAGCTGTTTTTT	CAWTGQPTGELFF
TRBV4-1	NA	NA	TRBJ1-5	TGCGCCAGCAGCCAAGATCGCGGCACTCAGCCCCAGCATTTT	CASSQDRGTQPQHF
TRBV28	NA	TRBD1	TRBJ2-7	TGTGCCAGCAGTTTAAGGGCAGGGGGACGCGAGCAGTACTTC	CASSLRAGGREQYF
TRBV5-8	once	TRBD1	TRBJ1-3	TGTGCCAGCAGCCGCCGAGAGGGGGCAGGCACCATATATTTT	CASSRREGAGTIYF
TRBV5-6	NA	NA	TRBJ2-5	TGTGCCAGCAGCTTTGGCAGTCAAGAGACCCAGTACTTC	CASSFGSQETQYF
TRBV7-7	NA	TRBD1	TRBJ2-7	TGTGCCAGCAGCTTAGCGGAGACAGGGTCATACGAGCAGTACTTC	CASSLAETGSYEQYF
TRBV9	NA	TRBD1	TRBJ2-7	TGTGCCAGCAGCGCCGAGGGACAGGTTCGGGACGAGCAGTACTTC	CASSAEGQVRDEQYF
TRBV5-1	NA	TRBD1	TRBJ2-2	TGCGCCAGCAGCTTGGAATTGGGACAGCCGAACACCGGGGAGCTGTTTTTT	CASSLELGQPNTGELFF
TRBV9	NA	TRBD2	TRBJ2-2	TGTGCCAGCAGCGGTCGACTAGCGGGAGCTGGCGGGGAGCTGTTTTTT	CASSGRLAGAGGELFF
TRBV5-4	NA	TRBD2	TRBJ2-2	TGTGCCAGCAGCGTAGGAGGTGGCGGGAGTGGTACCGGGGAGCTGTTTTTT	CASSVGGGGSGTGELFF
TRBV7-9	NA	TRBD1	TRBJ2-4	TGTGCCAGCAGGCCCGGGACAGGGTACAGTCAGTACTTC	CASRPGTGYSQYF
TRBV18	NA	TRBD1	TRBJ1-4	TGTGCCAGCTCACTCGGGACAGAAATCAATGAAAAACTGTTTTTT	CASSLGTEINEKLFF
TRBV9	NA	NA	TRBJ1-2	TGTGCCAGCAGCGGAGTTCTACGCCCCTATGGCTACACCTTC	CASSGVLRPYGYTF
TRBV4-2	NA	NA	TRBJ2-1	TGTGCCAGCAGCCAAGACCCCCTGTACAATGAGCAGTTCTTC	CASSQDPLYNEQFF
TRBV2	NA	NA	TRBJ1-2	TGTGCCAGCGGATCAACAGGGCTCGCTAACTATGGCTACACCTTC	CASGSTGLANYGYTF
TRBV27	NA	NA	TRBJ1-1	TGTGCCAGCAGCCAGGGCCCTGAAGCTTTCTTT	CASSQGPEAFF